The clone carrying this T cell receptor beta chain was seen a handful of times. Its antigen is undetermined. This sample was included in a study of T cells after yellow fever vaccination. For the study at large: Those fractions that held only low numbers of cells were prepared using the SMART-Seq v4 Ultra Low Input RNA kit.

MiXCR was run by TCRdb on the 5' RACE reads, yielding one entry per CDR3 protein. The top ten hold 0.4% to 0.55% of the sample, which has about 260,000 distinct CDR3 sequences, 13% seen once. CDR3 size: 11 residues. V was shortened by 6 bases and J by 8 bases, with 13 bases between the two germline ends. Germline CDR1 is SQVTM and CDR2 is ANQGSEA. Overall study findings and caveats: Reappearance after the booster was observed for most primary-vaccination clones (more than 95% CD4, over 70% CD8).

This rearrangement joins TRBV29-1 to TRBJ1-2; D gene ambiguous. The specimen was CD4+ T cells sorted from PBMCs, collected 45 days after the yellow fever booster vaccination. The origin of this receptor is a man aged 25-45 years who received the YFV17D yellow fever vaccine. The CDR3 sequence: CSVERAGGYTF. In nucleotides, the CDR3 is TGCAGCGTAGAGAGAGCTGGGGGCTACACCTTC. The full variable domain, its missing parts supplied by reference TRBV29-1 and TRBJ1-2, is SAVISQKPSRDICQRGTSLTIQCQVDSQVTMMFWYRQQPGQSLTLIATANQGSEATYESGFVIDKFPISRPNLTFSTLTVSNMSPEDSSIYLCSVERAGGYTFGSGTRLTVV.